Each of the 14 T cell receptor beta chains below was sequenced from the same sample in a study of PD-L1 blockade in urothelial cancer. Noted time point: peripheral blood 6 weeks after treatment start. Here immunoSEQ multiplex PCR was the method, and the copy in TCRdb shows in-frame clones only, minus some. The sample lists around 29,000 clones; less than 90% were seen once. Material: PBMCs, obtained around atezolizumab (anti-PD-L1) treatment. These receptors all stem from a man between 65 and 85 years old with urothelial cancer.

The chain couples TRBV5-1 to TRBJ2-2; D not resolved. The CDR3 has 17 residues. Germline CDR1 SGHRS, CDR2 YFSETQ. Trimming shortened V by 4 bases and J by 0 bases, and 16 bases separated the two germline ends. The CDR3 DNA reads TGCGCCAGCAGCCAATCCCTGACACGTTCGAACACCGGGGAGCTGTTTTTT. Translation: CASSQSLTRSNTGELFF.

The rearrangement joins TRBV14 to TRBJ2-1; possible D gene TRBD2, 6 bases. Per germline, CDR1 SGHDN and CDR2 FVKESK. Between the trimmed V and J ends, which lost 1 base and 5 bases, there was a span of 24 bases. CDR3 size: 19 residues. The CDR3 DNA follows: TGTGCCAGCAGCCAAGGGCCATACGGGAGCTATTCTACTGACAATGAGCAGTTCTTC. Its translation is CASSQGPYGSYSTDNEQFF.

This clone occurred a few times. The chain is built from TRBV21-1 and TRBJ2-7; the table's TRBD1 call for D was not verified on the DNA. TRBV21-1 is assigned pseudogene status. The CDR3 length is 14 residues. The CDR3 nucleotides are TGTGCCAGCAGCAAAGCGGACAGGGGGCTCGAGCAGTACTTC. Translation gives CASSKADRGLEQYF.

The CDR3 spells CASSPGPLQGPALAGANVLTF. The CDR3 coding sequence is TGTGCCAGTAGTCCAGGGCCGTTACAGGGCCCCGCTCTAGCTGGGGCCAACGTCCTGACTTTC. V gene TRBV19 combines with J gene TRBJ2-6, with D perhaps matching TRBD1 (6 bases). Germline V gene sequence: CDR1 LNHDA, CDR2 SQIVND (reference sequence). The CDR3 is made up of 21 amino acids. The germline V and J ends were trimmed by 5 bases and 2 bases, with 28 bases remaining between them.

The V call is TRBV7-9, the J call TRBJ1-2, with 7 bases aligning to TRBD1. V trimming: 5 bases; J trimming: 8 bases; junction bases outside the gene matches: 5. The CDR3 has 12 residues. Per germline, CDR1 SEHNR and CDR2 FQNEAQ (reference sequence). CDR3 loop: CASSPQGRGYTF. CDR3 DNA: TGTGCCAGCAGCCCACAGGGGAGAGGCTACACCTTC.

The rearrangement links TRBV2 to TRBJ2-1; weak D call: TRBD2 (5 bases). The CDR3 covers 13 residues. Germline V lookup: CDR1 SNHLY, CDR2 FYNNEI. Trimming pared 6 bases from V and 8 bases from J, leaving 14 bases between. CDR3 nucleotide sequence: TGTGCCAGCAGGACTCTAGCAATGGATGAGCAGTTCTTC. Amino acids: CASRTLAMDEQFF.

The chain uses TRBV7-2 and TRBJ1-4, with D maybe TRBD1 (5 bases). Germline V gene sequence: CDR1 SGHTA, CDR2 FQGNSA. Trimming shortened V by 5 bases and J by 5 bases, and 12 bases separated the two germline ends. The CDR3 length is 14 residues. The CDR3 is CASSRGTLNEKLFF. CDR3 DNA sequence: TGTGCCAGCAGCCGCGGGACGCTAAATGAAAAACTGTTTTTT. Variable domain in full (rest from reference TRBV7-2 and TRBJ1-4): GAGVSQSPSNKVTEKGKDVELRCDPISGHTALYWYRQSLGQGLEFLIYFQGNSAPDKSGLPSDRFSAERTGGSVSTLTIQRTQQEDSAVYLCASSRGTLNEKLFFGSGTQLSVL.

The gene calls are TRBV6-1 and TRBJ1-1; no firm D call. The V end was cut by 8 bases, the J end by 1 base, with 8 bases between. Germline V gene data show CDR1 as MNHNS and CDR2 as SASEGT. The CDR3 length is 12 residues. CDR3 in DNA: TGTGCCAGCGGCGACTGGAACACTGAAGCTTTCTTT. It is translated as CASGDWNTEAFF.

In its sample, this clone was seen a few times. V and J are TRBV2 and TRBJ1-2, with TRBD1 matching 8 bases. Germline CDR1 is SNHLY and CDR2 is FYNNEI. The CDR3 runs to 12 residues. V shed 7 bases, J shed 8 bases, and the junction held 6 bases outside the gene matches. The CDR3 region has the DNA TGTGCCAGCACAGGGGGCGCGGGGGGCTACACCTTC. Its protein is CASTGGAGGYTF. The full variable domain, in which reference TRBV2 and TRBJ1-2 provide the parts outside the CDR3, is EPEVTQTPSHQVTQMGQEVILRCVPISNHLYFYWYRQILGQKVEFLVSFYNNEISEKSEIFDDQFSVERPDGSNFTLKIRSTKLEDSAMYFCASTGGAGGYTFGSGTRLTVV.

The chain uses TRBV4-2 and TRBJ2-1; 9 bases agree with TRBD2. Germline loops: CDR1 LGHNA, CDR2 YNFKEQ. The CDR3 loop spans 15 amino acids. The junction had 11 bases not matched to a gene; V was cut back by 0 bases and J by 14 bases. The CDR3 reads CASSQDSGSGRRKFF. In nucleotides, the CDR3 is TGTGCCAGCAGCCAAGATTCGGGTAGCGGGAGAAGGAAGTTCTTC.

The J gene is TRBJ1-2, the V gene TRBV19, with 7 bases identical to TRBD1. The CDR3 contains 12 residues. V lost 4 bases, J lost 8 bases, and 4 bases stayed unmatched. The V gene's germline CDR1 is LNHDA and CDR2 SQIVND (reference sequence). The CDR3 DNA follows: TGTGCCAGTAGTAACAGGGGTGGAGGCTACACCTTC. Protein product: CASSNRGGGYTF.

The CDR3 is CASSFPGQGAEKLFF. The DNA of the CDR3 is TGCGCCAGCAGCTTTCCGGGACAGGGGGCTGAAAAACTGTTTTTT. This rearrangement joins TRBV5-1 to TRBJ1-4; 12 bases fit TRBD1. Germline CDR1 and CDR2: SGHRS and YFSETQ. This CDR3 is built from 15 residues. V shed 2 bases and J 7 bases; nucleotides not matched to a gene: 3.

V usage is TRBV5-4 and J usage is TRBJ2-6; D possibly corresponds to TRBD1 (5 bases). CDR1 SGHNT and CDR2 YYREEE come from the germline V gene (reference sequence). The CDR3 covers 15 residues. Trimming stripped 4 bases from V and 0 bases from J, with 8 bases between. CDR3 residues: CASSPDSSGANVLTF. CDR3 DNA: TGTGCCAGCAGCCCCGACAGCTCTGGGGCCAACGTCCTGACTTTC.

The CDR3: CASSRDRGHEKLFF. The DNA for the CDR3 is TGTGCCAGCAGCCGGGACAGGGGGCATGAAAAACTGTTTTTT. The chain links TRBV7-6 to TRBJ1-4, with TRBD1 matching 12 bases. In germline, CDR1 is SGHVS, CDR2 FNYEAQ. Trimming took 5 bases from V and 6 from J; bases not matched to a gene: 1. This CDR3 is built from 14 residues.